The 24 T cell receptor beta chains given below trace back to one sample, sequenced in a study of T cell responses to AZD1222 COVID-19 vaccine. The data were produced by immunoSEQ multiplex PCR, yet TCRdb's version contains in-frame clones alone and is incomplete. The sample gives more than 150,000 clones, over 90% of which show up once; approximately 1.9% is in the top ten. The sequenced sample was peripheral blood, obtained 28 days after the second AZD1222 dose. All receptors derive from an adult who received the AZD1222 COVID-19 vaccine.

V is TRBV9 and J is TRBJ2-5; D is uncertain. There are 11 residues in the CDR3. V lost 3 bases and J 7 bases, leaving 7 bases between the germline ends. In germline, CDR1 is SGDLS, CDR2 YYNGEE. The CDR3 spells CASSGSGTQYF. In DNA form, the CDR3 reads TGTGCCAGCAGCGGTAGTGGGACCCAGTACTTC.

V gene TRBV15 combines with J gene TRBJ2-7, with 9 bases aligning to TRBD1. V gave up 1 base and J gave up 1 base; unmatched junction bases: 5. Germline V CDR1 and CDR2: LNHNV, YYDKDF (reference sequence). This CDR3 spans 16 amino acids. The CDR3 nucleotides read TGTGCCACCAGCAGAGGGGGGACAGGGCCATCCTACGAGCAGTACTTC. Translated, it gives CATSRGGTGPSYEQYF. Variable domain in full (rest from reference TRBV15 and TRBJ2-7): DAMVIQNPRYQVTQFGKPVTLSCSQTLNHNVMYWYQQKSSQAPKLLFHYYDKDFNNEADTPDNFQSRRPNTSFCFLDIRSPGLGDTAMYLCATSRGGTGPSYEQYFGPGTRLTVT.

CDR3: CASSTRSSSGNTIYF. CDR3 bases: TGTGCCAGCAGCACGCGGTCATCCTCTGGAAACACCATATATTTT. The chain uses TRBV7-2 and TRBJ1-3; no firm D call. The CDR3 loop spans 15 amino acids. The ends were cut back, 5 bases at V and 0 bases at J, with 11 bases in the middle. Looked up from germline, CDR1 is SGHTA and CDR2 is FQGNSA.

This chain joins TRBV2 and TRBJ1-1, with no clear D. This CDR3 contains 15 residues. Germline CDR1 reads SNHLY; CDR2 reads FYNNEI. V was shortened by 2 bases and J by 2 bases, with 12 bases between the two germline ends. DNA of the CDR3: TGTGCCAGCAGTGAATCCCTAATTGGAAACACTGAAGCTTTCTTT. As protein: CASSESLIGNTEAFF.

The J gene is TRBJ1-1, the V gene TRBV28; D call uncertain. The germline CDR1 and CDR2 sequences are MDHEN and SYDVKM. Trimming stripped 3 bases from V and 6 bases from J, with 17 bases between. The CDR3 loop spans 15 amino acids. The CDR3 loop is CASSFMTSRVPEAFF. For the CDR3, the DNA is TGTGCCAGCAGTTTTATGACATCGCGGGTTCCTGAAGCTTTCTTT.

The CDR3 sequence: CASSPFPAPGQERYGYTF. CDR3 nucleotide sequence: TGTGCCAGCAGCCCATTCCCTGCGCCGGGGCAAGAAAGATATGGCTACACCTTC. J is TRBJ1-2 and V is TRBV7-9; perhaps TRBD1 as D (5 bases). The CDR3 totals 18 residues. The germline V gene has CDR1 SEHNR and CDR2 FQNEAQ (reference sequence). Trimming removed 5 bases from V and 5 bases from J, with 27 bases in between.

The chain links TRBV11-3 to TRBJ2-7; 8 bases agree with TRBD1. Germline V gives CDR1 SGHNT, CDR2 YENEEA. This CDR3 has 12 residues. The V gene end was trimmed by 5 bases and the J gene end by 6 bases; junction bases not matched to a gene: 3. The CDR3 nucleotides are TGTGCCAGCAGCGACAGGGGTGGCGAGCAGTACTTC. Protein: CASSDRGGEQYF.

The chain has TRBV7-3 and TRBJ2-2; 7 bases fit TRBD1. J lost 6 bases, V lost 5 bases, and 3 bases had no gene match. There are 13 residues in the CDR3. Germline V gives CDR1 SGHTA, CDR2 FQGTGA. CDR3 protein: CASSPTGAGELFF. As DNA, the CDR3 is TGTGCCAGCAGCCCAACAGGGGCCGGGGAGCTGTTTTTT. Full variable domain (outside the CDR3, taken from reference TRBV7-3 and TRBJ2-2): GAGVSQTPSNKVTEKGKYVELRCDPISGHTALYWYRQSLGQGPEFLIYFQGTGAADDSGLPNDRFFAVRPEGSVSTLKIQRTERGDSAVYLCASSPTGAGELFFGEGSRLTVL.

The rearrangement links TRBV30 to TRBJ2-7; no clear D. CDR1 and CDR2 from the germline V gene are GTSNPN and SVGIG (reference sequence). The length of the CDR3 is 12 residues. Trimming pared 1 base from V and 3 bases from J, leaving 7 bases between. CDR3 DNA: TGTGCCTGGAGTGGGCCAGTCTACGAGCAGTACTTC. Protein product: CAWSGPVYEQYF.

The rearrangement links TRBV7-2 to TRBJ2-1; no definite D call. V lost 5 bases and J 2 bases, leaving 13 bases between the germline ends. CDR1 and CDR2 from the germline V gene are SGHTA and FQGNSA. This CDR3 region has 15 residues. CDR3 bases: TGTGCCAGCAGCGTAGACATACCTACCTACAATGAGCAGTTCTTC. This encodes CASSVDIPTYNEQFF.

The V call is TRBV2, the J call TRBJ2-5; TRBD2 agrees at 8 bases. Germline CDR1 SNHLY, CDR2 FYNNEI. This CDR3 spans 15 amino acids. J lost 1 base, V lost 4 bases, and 5 bases had no gene match. The CDR3 bases are TGTGCCAGCAGTGGACTGCTAGCGGGCCAAGAGACCCAGTACTTC. It encodes CASSGLLAGQETQYF.

V and J are TRBV12-3 or TRBV12-4 and TRBJ2-2; D is undetermined. V lost 3 bases, J lost 5 bases, and 4 bases lay in between. This CDR3 has 12 residues. The DNA of the CDR3 is TGTGCCAGCAGTTTGGGTACCGGGGAGCTGTTTTTT. Protein product: CASSLGTGELFF.

The CDR3, as DNA: TGTGCCTGGAGTGTACGGGGCGGGAGTTCGAATGAGCAGTTCTTC. Translation: CAWSVRGGSSNEQFF. The J gene is TRBJ2-1, the V gene TRBV30; 7 nucleotides align to TRBD2. The CDR3 sequence is 15 residues long. The junction had 9 bases not matched to a gene; V was cut back by 0 bases and J by 7 bases. Germline assignment: CDR1 GTSNPN and CDR2 SVGIG (reference sequence).

The chain carries TRBV28 and TRBJ2-5, with D uncertain. Germline-derived CDR1 and CDR2 are MDHEN and SYDVKM. The CDR3 is 11 residues long. V lost 3 bases and J lost 4, with 3 bases in between. The CDR3 DNA reads TGTGCCAGCAGTTTGATAGAGACCCAGTACTTC. Protein sequence: CASSLIETQYF.

This sequence joins TRBV29-1 and TRBJ2-7; D uncertain. CDR1 and CDR2 (germline): SQVTM, ANQGSEA. The CDR3 is 11 residues long. With 4 bases removed from V and 6 bases from J, the gap between germline ends came to 10 bases. DNA of the CDR3: TGCAGCGTTGTTAGGCTTGCCGAGCAGTACTTC. Translated, it gives CSVVRLAEQYF.

This sequence joins TRBV5-4 and TRBJ2-1; possible D gene TRBD1, 5 bases. The germline V gene encodes CDR1 SGHNT and CDR2 YYREEE (reference sequence). Trimming shortened V by 0 bases and J by 2 bases, and 12 bases separated the two germline ends. The CDR3 has 16 amino acids. DNA of the CDR3: TGTGCCAGCAGCTTGGATCAGGGTTCCACCTACAATGAGCAGTTCTTC. This codes for CASSLDQGSTYNEQFF.

The count of this clone is one. CDR3 sequence (DNA): TGTGCCAGCTTAGAAAACACTGAAGCTTTCTTT. It specifies CASLENTEAFF. This chain links TRBV28 with TRBJ1-1; D remains ambiguous. This CDR3 has 11 residues. Germline CDR1 is MDHEN and CDR2 is SYDVKM. Trimming removed 8 bases at V and 2 bases at J, with 6 bases between.

The rearrangement uses TRBV19 and TRBJ2-5; possibly TRBD2 for D (6 bases). This CDR3 is built from 12 residues. Trimming stripped 8 bases from V and 5 bases from J, with 12 bases between. The germline V gene encodes CDR1 LNHDA and CDR2 SQIVND (reference sequence). The CDR3 nucleotides are TGTGCCAGTCGGACCGGAGGGGAGACCCAGTACTTC. It is translated as CASRTGGETQYF.

A single count supports this clone. V and J are TRBV7-2 and TRBJ2-7; perhaps TRBD2 as D (6 bases). Germline V lookup: CDR1 SGHTA, CDR2 FQGNSA. This CDR3 comprises 14 residues. Trimming took 5 bases from V and 2 from J, leaving 13 bases between them. DNA of the CDR3: TGTGCCAGCAGCCAATCAGGAGGGCCCTACGAGCAGTACTTC. Translating it yields CASSQSGGPYEQYF.

The sample holds one count of this clone. The V call is TRBV30, the J call TRBJ1-3, with 7 nucleotides matching TRBD1. Germline values: CDR1 GTSNPN, CDR2 SVGIG (reference sequence). This CDR3 comprises 16 residues. V was pared by 4 bases and J by 0 bases, with 9 bases of the junction left unmatched. The CDR3, as DNA: TGTGCCTGGACCGACAGGGAGTCGTACTCTGGAAACACCATATATTTT. Translating gives CAWTDRESYSGNTIYF.

The rearrangement uses TRBV5-6 and TRBJ2-1, with TRBD2 matching over 11 bases. Germline CDR1 SGHDT, CDR2 YYEEEE. The V and J ends lost 4 bases and 2 bases, in that order; junction bases with no gene match: 5. The CDR3 runs to 16 residues. CDR3: CASSTGLAETYNEQFF. The DNA for the CDR3 is TGTGCCAGCAGCACGGGACTAGCGGAGACCTACAATGAGCAGTTCTTC.

The chain recombines TRBV7-2 with TRBJ2-5; no firm D call. The V end lost 0 bases, the J end lost 1 base, and 6 bases lay between the germline ends. The CDR3 contains 14 residues. Per the germline V gene, CDR1 is SGHTA and CDR2 is FQGNSA. CDR3 amino acids: CASSLADGQETQYF. In nucleotides, the CDR3 is TGTGCCAGCAGCTTAGCGGACGGCCAAGAGACCCAGTACTTC.

A single count supports this clone. The rearrangement joins TRBV9 to TRBJ2-5, with D perhaps given as TRBD1 or TRBD2 (6 bases each). Trimming took 0 bases from V and 4 from J, leaving 13 bases between them. There are 15 residues in the CDR3. Germline-derived CDR1 and CDR2 are SGDLS and YYNGEE. The CDR3 loop reads CASSVGGGLGETQYF. In DNA form, the CDR3 reads TGTGCCAGCAGCGTAGGTGGGGGGCTAGGAGAGACCCAGTACTTC.

The V call is TRBV28, the J call TRBJ1-5, with 9 nucleotides matching TRBD1. CDR3 length: 16 residues. V lost 2 bases to trimming and J lost 7 bases; unmatched junction nucleotides: 9. CDR1 MDHEN and CDR2 SYDVKM come from the germline V gene. The CDR3 protein is CASSLVGQGGYQPQHF. The CDR3 DNA sequence: TGTGCCAGCAGTTTAGTGGGACAGGGCGGGTACCAGCCCCAGCATTTT. The full variable domain, with the rest looked up from reference TRBV28 and TRBJ1-5, is DVKVTQSSRYLVKRTGEKVFLECVQDMDHENMFWYRQDPGLGLRLIYFSYDVKMKEKGDIPEGYSVSREKKERFSLILESASTNQTSMYLCASSLVGQGGYQPQHFGDGTRLSIL.